This TCR beta chain was identified in a study of blood T cell repertoires in COVID-19. Study-level background: Samples of COVID-19 (acute and convalescent) were obtained from the United States, Italy and Spain.

The V gene's germline CDR1 is MGHRA and CDR2 YSYEKL. The CDR3 extends over 14 amino acids. V lost 1 base to trimming and J lost 9 bases, with 13 bases between them. The table came from immunoSEQ multiplex PCR; TCRdb's copy has only in-frame clones and leaves some out. The data show 30,000 to 50,000 clones, about four fifths seen once. A few counts support this clone. This chain connects TRBV4-1 to TRBJ2-1; D might be TRBD1 (5 bases). The TCR originated in a man older than 75 with active or convalescent COVID-19. Input material: peripheral blood. Here the CDR3 DNA reads TGCGCCAGCAGCCAAGGAGTCAGCCAGGGTGAGCAGTTCTTC. Translating it yields CASSQGVSQGEQFF.